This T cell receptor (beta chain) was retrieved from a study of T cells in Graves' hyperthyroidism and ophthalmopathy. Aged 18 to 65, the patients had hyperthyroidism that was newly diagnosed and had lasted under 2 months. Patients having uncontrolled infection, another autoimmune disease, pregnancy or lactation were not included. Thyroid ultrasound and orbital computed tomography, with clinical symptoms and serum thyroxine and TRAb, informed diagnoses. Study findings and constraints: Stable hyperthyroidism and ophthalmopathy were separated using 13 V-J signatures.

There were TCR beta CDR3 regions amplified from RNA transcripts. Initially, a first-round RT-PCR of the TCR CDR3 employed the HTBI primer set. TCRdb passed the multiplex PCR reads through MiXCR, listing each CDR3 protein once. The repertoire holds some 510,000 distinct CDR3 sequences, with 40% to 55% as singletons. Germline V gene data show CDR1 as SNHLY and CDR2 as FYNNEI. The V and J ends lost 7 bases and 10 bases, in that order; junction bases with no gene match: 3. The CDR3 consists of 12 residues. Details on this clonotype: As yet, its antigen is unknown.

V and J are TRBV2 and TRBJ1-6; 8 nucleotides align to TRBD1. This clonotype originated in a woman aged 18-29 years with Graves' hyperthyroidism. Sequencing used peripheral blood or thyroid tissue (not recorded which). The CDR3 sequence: CASKTGESPLHF. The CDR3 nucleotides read TGTGCCAGCAAGACAGGGGAATCACCCCTCCACTTT.